This TCR beta chain was documented in a study of graft-versus-host responses after intestinal transplantation. In the case of this clone: What it binds is unknown.

Data came from immunoSEQ multiplex PCR; TCRdb stores just in-frame clones and leaves some out. The data show around 100,000 clones, roughly 87% seen once. CDR1 and CDR2 (germline): SGHDT, YYEEEE. Trimming removed 1 base from V and 4 bases from J; junction bases left unmatched: 8. The CDR3 length is 16 residues. V and J are TRBV5-6 and TRBJ2-7, with 10 bases that match TRBD1. This material consisted of unstimulated CD4+ T cells sorted from spleen or lymph node cells, taken before intestinal transplant. The source is a human donor who received an intestinal transplant. In DNA form, the CDR3 reads TGTGCCAGCAGCTTGTTTGTGACAGGGGGCGAGTACGAGCAGTACTTC. It yields the protein CASSLFVTGGEYEQYF. Using reference TRBV5-6 and TRBJ2-7 for the parts outside the CDR3, the full variable domain is DAGVTQSPTHLIKTRGQQVTLRCSPKSGHDTVSWYQQALGQGPQFIFQYYEEEERQRGNFPDRFSGHQFPNYSSELNVNALLLGDSALYLCASSLFVTGGEYEQYFGPGTRLTVT.